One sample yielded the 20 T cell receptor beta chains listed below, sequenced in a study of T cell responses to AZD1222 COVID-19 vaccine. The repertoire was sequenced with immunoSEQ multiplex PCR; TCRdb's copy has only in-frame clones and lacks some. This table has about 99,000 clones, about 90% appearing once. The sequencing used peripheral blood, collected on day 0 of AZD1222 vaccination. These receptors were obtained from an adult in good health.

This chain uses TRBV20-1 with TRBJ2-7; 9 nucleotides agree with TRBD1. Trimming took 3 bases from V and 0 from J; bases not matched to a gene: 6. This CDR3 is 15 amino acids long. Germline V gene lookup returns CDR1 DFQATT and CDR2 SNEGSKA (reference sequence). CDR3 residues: CSASDDRGYSYEQYF. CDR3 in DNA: TGCAGTGCTAGTGACGACAGGGGGTACTCCTACGAGCAGTACTTC.

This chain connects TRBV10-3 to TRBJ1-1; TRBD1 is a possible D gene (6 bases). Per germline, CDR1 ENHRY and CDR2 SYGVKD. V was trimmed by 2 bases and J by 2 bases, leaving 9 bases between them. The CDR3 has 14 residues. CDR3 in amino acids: CAISERTDNTEAFF. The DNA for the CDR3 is TGTGCCATCAGTGAGAGGACAGATAACACTGAAGCTTTCTTT.

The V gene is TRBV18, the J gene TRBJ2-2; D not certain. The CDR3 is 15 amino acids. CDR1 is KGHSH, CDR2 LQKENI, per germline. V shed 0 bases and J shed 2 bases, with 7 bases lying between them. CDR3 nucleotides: TGTGCCAGCTCACCACCGGAAAAAAACACCGGGGAGCTGTTTTTT. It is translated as CASSPPEKNTGELFF.

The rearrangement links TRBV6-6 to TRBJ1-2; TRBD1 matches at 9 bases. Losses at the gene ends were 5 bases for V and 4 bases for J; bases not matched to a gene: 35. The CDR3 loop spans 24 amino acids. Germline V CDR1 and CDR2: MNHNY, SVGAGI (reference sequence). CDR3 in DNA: TGTGCCAGCAGTCGGATACCCGGGGTAACGAAGCCTGTGGGGACAGGGAAGAGTGTCTATGGCTACACCTTC. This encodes CASSRIPGVTKPVGTGKSVYGYTF.

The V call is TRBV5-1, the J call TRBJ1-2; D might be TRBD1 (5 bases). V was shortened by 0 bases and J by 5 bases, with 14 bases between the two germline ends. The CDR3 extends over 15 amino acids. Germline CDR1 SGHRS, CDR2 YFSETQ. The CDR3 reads CASSLGVPGPYGYTF. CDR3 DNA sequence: TGCGCCAGCAGCTTGGGGGTTCCAGGGCCATATGGCTACACCTTC.

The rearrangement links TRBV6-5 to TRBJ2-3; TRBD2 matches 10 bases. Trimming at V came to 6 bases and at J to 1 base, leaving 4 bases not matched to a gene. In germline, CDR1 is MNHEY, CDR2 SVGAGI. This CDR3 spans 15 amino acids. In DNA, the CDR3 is TGTGCCAGCAGCCTAACTAGCGGGGGCACAGATACGCAGTATTTT. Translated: CASSLTSGGTDTQYF.

The CDR3 protein is CASSLSGTVSYNEQFF. CDR3 coding DNA: TGCGCCAGCAGCCTCTCCGGGACTGTTAGTTACAATGAGCAGTTCTTC. The rearrangement links TRBV4-3 to TRBJ2-1; D perhaps matches TRBD2 (6 bases). CDR3 size: 16 residues. The germline V gene has CDR1 LGHNA and CDR2 YSLEER. V shed 4 bases and J shed 4 bases, with 17 bases lying between them.

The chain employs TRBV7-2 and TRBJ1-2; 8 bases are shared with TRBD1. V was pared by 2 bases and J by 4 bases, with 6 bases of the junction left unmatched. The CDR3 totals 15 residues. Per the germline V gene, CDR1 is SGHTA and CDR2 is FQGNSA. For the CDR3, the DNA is TGTGCCAGCAGCTTATTGACAGGGGTATCCTATGGCTACACCTTC. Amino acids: CASSLLTGVSYGYTF.

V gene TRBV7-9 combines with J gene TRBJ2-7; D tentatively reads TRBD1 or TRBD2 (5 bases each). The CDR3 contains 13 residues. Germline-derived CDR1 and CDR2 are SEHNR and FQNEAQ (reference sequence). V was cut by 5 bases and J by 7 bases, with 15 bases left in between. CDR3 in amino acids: CASSRGLLGEQYV. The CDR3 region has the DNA TGTGCCAGCAGCCGGGGCCTCCTGGGGGAGCAGTACGTC.

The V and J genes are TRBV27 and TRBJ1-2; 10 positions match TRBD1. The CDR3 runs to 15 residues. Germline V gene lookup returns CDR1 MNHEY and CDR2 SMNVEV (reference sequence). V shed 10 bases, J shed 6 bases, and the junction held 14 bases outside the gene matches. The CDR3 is CATSEPGQGFNGYTF. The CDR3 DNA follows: TGTGCCACCTCTGAACCGGGACAGGGGTTTAATGGCTACACCTTC.

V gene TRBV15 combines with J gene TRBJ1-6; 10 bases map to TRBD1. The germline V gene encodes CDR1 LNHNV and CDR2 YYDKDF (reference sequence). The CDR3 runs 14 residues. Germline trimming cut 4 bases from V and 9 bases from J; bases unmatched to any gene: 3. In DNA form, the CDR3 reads TGTGCCACCAGCACCGACAGGGGGCTTTCACCCCTCCACTTT. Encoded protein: CATSTDRGLSPLHF.

The CDR3 region has the DNA TGTGCCAGCAGTTACTCCGGGACATACCTTCCCAAGAGTGGCTACACCTTC. Encoded protein: CASSYSGTYLPKSGYTF. This chain joins TRBV6-2 or TRBV6-3 and TRBJ1-2; possible D gene TRBD1, 6 bases. Germline V gene data show CDR1 as MNHEY and CDR2 as SVGEGT. The CDR3 has 17 amino acids. V lost 0 bases, J lost 7 bases, and 21 bases lay in between.

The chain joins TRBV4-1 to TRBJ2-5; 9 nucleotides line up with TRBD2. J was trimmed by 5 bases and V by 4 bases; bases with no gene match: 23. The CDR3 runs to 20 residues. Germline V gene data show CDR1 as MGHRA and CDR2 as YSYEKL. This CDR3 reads CASSLLIAGENGVAEETQYF. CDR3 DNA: TGCGCCAGCAGCCTTCTAATAGCGGGAGAAAATGGGGTAGCTGAGGAGACCCAGTACTTC.

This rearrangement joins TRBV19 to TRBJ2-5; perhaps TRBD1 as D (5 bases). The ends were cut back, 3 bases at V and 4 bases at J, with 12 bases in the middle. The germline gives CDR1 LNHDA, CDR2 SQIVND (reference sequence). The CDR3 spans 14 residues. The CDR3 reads CASSMGLGIETQYF. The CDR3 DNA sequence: TGTGCCAGTAGTATGGGGCTGGGGATAGAGACCCAGTACTTC.

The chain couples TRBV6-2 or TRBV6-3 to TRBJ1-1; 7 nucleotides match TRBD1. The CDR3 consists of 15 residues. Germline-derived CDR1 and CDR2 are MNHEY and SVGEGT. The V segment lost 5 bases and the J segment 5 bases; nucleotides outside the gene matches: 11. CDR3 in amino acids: CASSVGQGVETEAFF. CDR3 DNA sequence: TGTGCCAGCAGTGTCGGGCAGGGGGTCGAGACTGAAGCTTTCTTT.

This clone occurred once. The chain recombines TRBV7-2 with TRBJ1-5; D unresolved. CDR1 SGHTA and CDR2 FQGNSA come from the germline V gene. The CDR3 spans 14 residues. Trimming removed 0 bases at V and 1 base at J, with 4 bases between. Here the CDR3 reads CASSLAGSNQPQHF. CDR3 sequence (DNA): TGTGCCAGCAGCTTAGCGGGCAGCAATCAGCCCCAGCATTTT.

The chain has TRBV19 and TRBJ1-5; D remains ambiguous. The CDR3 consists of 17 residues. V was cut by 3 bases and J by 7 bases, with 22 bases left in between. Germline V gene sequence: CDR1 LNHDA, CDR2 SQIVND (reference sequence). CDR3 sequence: CASSIYRVRRSTQPQHF. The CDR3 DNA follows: TGTGCCAGTAGTATTTATCGTGTCCGCCGGTCGACCCAGCCCCAGCATTTT.

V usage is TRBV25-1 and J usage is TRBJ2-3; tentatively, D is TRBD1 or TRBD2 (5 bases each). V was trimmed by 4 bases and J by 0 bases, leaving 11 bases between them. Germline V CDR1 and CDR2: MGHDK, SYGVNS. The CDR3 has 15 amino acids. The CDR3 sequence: CASSVNEGSTDTQYF. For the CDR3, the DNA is TGTGCCAGCAGTGTCAACGAGGGGAGCACAGATACGCAGTATTTT.

Here the CDR3 DNA reads TGTGCCAGCAGCGTAACTGACTCTGGAAACACCATATATTTT. The encoded protein is CASSVTDSGNTIYF. V and J are TRBV9 and TRBJ1-3; D not certain. Germline CDR1 is SGDLS and CDR2 is YYNGEE. CDR3 length: 14 amino acids. The V gene lost 1 base and the J gene lost 0 bases, with 5 bases spanning the gap. The entire variable domain, with the rest obtained from reference TRBV9 and TRBJ1-3, is as follows: DSGVTQTPKHLITATGQRVTLRCSPRSGDLSVYWYQQSLDQGLQFLIQYYNGEERAKGNILERFSAQQFPDLHSELNLSSLELGDSALYFCASSVTDSGNTIYFGEGSWLTVV.

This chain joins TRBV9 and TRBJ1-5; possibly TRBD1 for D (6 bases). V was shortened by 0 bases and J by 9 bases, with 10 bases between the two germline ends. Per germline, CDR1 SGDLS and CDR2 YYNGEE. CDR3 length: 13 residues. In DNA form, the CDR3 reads TGTGCCAGCAGCGTAGGAGGGGGGACGCCCCAGCATTTT. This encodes CASSVGGGTPQHF.